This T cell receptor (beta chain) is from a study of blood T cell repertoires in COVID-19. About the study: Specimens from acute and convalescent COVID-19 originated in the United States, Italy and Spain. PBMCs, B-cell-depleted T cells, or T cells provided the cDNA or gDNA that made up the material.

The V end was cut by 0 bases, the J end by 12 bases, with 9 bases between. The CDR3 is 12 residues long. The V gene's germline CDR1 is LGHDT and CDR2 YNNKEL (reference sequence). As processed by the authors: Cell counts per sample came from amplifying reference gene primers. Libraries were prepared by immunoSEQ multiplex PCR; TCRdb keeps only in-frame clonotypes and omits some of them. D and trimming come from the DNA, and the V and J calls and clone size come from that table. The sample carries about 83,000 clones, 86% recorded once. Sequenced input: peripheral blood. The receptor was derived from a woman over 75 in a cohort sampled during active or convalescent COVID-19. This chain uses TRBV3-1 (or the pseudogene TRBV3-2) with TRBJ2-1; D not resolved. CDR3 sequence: CASSQDPSGQFF. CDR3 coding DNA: TGTGCCAGCAGCCAAGACCCTTCAGGGCAGTTCTTC.